This T cell receptor beta chain stems from a study of blood T cell repertoires in COVID-19. Here immunoSEQ multiplex PCR was the method, and the copy in TCRdb shows in-frame clones only, minus some. Of 250,000 to 300,000 clones listed, roughly 83% are singletons. The germline V gene has CDR1 MDHEN and CDR2 SYDVKM. Losses at the gene ends were 5 bases for V and 0 bases for J; bases not matched to a gene: 7. CDR3 length equals 19 residues. The TCR sequence derives from a man in his sixties who had recovered from COVID-19. V and J are TRBV28 and TRBJ2-2, with 15 bases matching TRBD2. Sequencing used peripheral blood. The CDR3 DNA sequence: TGTGCCAGCAGTCCTCCGGGACTAGCGGGAGGTCCGAACACCGGGGAGCTGTTTTTT. It encodes CASSPPGLAGGPNTGELFF.